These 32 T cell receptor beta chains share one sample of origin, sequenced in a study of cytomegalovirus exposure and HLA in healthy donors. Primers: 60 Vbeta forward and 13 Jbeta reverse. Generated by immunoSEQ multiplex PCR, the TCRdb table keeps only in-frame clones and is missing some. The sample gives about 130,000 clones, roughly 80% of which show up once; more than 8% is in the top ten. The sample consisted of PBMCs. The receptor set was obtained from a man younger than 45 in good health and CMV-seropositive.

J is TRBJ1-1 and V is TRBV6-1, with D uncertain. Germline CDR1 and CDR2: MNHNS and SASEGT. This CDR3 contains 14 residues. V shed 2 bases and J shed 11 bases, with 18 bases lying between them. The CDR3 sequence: CASSESRLSYWAFF. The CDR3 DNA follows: TGTGCCAGCAGTGAATCCCGGTTGTCCTACTGGGCTTTCTTT.

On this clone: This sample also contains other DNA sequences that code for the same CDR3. The CDR3 coding sequence is TGTGCCAGTAGTAGGACAGCAACTAATGAAAAACTGTTTTTT. Translating it yields CASSRTATNEKLFF. The chain couples TRBV19 to TRBJ1-4; weak D call: TRBD1 (6 bases). With 4 bases removed from V and 0 bases from J, the gap between germline ends came to 6 bases. The germline CDR1 and CDR2 sequences are LNHDA and SQIVND (reference sequence). The CDR3 extends over 14 amino acids.

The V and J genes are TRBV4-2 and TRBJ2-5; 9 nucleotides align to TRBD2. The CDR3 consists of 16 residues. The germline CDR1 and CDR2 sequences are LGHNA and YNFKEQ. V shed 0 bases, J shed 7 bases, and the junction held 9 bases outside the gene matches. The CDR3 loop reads CASSQDGGGGWRTQYF. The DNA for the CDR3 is TGTGCCAGCAGCCAAGACGGCGGGGGGGGGTGGCGGACCCAGTACTTC.

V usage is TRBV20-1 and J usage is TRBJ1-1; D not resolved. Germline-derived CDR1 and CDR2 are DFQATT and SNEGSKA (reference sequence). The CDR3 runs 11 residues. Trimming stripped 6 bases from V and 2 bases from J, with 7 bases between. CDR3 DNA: TGCAGTGCCGGTAGTAACACTGAAGCTTTCTTT. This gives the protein CSAGSNTEAFF.

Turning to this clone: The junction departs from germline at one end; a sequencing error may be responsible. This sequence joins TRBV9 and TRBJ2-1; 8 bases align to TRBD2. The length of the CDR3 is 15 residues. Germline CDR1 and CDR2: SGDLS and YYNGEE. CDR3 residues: CASSDPKRGYTEQFF. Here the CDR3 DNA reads TGTGCCAGCAGCGATCCCAAGCGGGGGTACACTGAGCAGTTCTTC.

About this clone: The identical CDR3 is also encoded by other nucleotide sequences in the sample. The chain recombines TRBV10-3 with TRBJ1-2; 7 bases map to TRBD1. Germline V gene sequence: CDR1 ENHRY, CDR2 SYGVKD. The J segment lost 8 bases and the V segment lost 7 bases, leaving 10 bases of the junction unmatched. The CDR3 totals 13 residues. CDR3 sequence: CAIMAAGGLGYTF. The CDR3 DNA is TGTGCCATCATGGCGGCAGGGGGACTCGGCTACACCTTC.

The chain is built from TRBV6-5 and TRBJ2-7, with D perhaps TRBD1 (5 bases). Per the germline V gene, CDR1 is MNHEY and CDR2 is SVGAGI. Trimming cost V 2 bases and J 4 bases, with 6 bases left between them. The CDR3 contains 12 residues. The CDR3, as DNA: TGTGCCAGCAGTTACGACAGATACGAGCAGTACTTC. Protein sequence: CASSYDRYEQYF.

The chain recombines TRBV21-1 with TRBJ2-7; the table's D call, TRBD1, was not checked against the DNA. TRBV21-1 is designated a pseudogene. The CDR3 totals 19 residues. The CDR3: CASSKERDRGANLSYEQYF. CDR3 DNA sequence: TGTGCCAGCAGCAAAGAGCGGGACAGGGGTGCCAACCTTTCCTACGAGCAGTACTTC.

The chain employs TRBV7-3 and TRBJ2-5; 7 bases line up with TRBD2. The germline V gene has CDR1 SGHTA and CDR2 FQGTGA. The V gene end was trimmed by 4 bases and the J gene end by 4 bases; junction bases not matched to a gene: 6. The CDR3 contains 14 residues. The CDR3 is CASSSTSGGETQYF. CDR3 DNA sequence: TGTGCCAGCAGCTCAACTTCGGGGGGAGAGACCCAGTACTTC. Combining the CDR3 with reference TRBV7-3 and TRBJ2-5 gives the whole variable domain GAGVSQTPSNKVTEKGKYVELRCDPISGHTALYWYRQSLGQGPEFLIYFQGTGAADDSGLPNDRFFAVRPEGSVSTLKIQRTERGDSAVYLCASSSTSGGETQYFGPGTRLLVL.

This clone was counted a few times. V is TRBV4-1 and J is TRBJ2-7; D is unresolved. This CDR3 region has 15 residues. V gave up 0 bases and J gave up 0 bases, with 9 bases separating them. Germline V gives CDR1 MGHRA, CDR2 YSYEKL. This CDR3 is CASSQEPLSSYEQYF. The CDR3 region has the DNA TGCGCCAGCAGCCAAGAACCGCTTAGCTCCTACGAGCAGTACTTC.

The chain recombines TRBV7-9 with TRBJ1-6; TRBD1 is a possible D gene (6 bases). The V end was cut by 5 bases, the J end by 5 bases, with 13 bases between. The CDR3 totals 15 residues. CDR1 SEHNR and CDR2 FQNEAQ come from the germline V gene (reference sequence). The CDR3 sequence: CASSGRTAHNSPLHF. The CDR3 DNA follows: TGTGCCAGCAGCGGACGGACAGCCCATAATTCACCCCTCCACTTT.

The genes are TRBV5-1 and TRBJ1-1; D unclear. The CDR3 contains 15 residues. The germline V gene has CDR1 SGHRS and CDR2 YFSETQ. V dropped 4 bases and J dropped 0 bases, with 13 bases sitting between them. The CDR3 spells CASSLEDSMNTEAFF. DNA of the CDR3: TGCGCCAGCAGCCTTGAGGATTCCATGAACACTGAAGCTTTCTTT. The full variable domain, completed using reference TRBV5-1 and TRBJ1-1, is KAGVTQTPRYLIKTRGQQVTLSCSPISGHRSVSWYQQTPGQGLQFLFEYFSETQRNKGNFPGRFSGRQFSNSRSEMNVSTLELGDSALYLCASSLEDSMNTEAFFGQGTRLTVV.

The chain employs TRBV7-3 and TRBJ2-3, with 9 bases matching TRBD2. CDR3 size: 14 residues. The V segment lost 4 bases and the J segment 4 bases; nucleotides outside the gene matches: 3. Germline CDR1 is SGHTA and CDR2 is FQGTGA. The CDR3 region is CASSSGLAADTQYF. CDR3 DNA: TGTGCCAGCAGCTCGGGACTAGCTGCAGATACGCAGTATTTT.

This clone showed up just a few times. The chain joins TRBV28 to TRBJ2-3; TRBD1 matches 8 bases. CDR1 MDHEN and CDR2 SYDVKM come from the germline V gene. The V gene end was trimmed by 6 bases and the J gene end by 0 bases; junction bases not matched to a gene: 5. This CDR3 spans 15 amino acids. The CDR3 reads CASRSDRGSTDTQYF. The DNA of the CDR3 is TGTGCCAGCAGATCTGACAGGGGAAGCACAGATACGCAGTATTTT.

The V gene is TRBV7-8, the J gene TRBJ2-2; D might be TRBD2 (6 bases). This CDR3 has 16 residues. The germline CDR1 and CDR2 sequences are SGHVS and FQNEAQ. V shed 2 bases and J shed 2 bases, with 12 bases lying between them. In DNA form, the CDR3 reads TGTGCCAGCAGCTTATGGGCTAGCGCTAACACCGGGGAGCTGTTTTTT. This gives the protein CASSLWASANTGELFF.

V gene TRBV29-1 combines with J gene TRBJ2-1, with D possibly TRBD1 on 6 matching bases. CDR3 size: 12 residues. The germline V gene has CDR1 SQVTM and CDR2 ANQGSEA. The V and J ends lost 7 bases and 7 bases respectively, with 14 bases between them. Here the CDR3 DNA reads TGCAGCGGCCGGGCAGGGGCGAATGAGCAGTTCTTC. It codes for CSGRAGANEQFF.

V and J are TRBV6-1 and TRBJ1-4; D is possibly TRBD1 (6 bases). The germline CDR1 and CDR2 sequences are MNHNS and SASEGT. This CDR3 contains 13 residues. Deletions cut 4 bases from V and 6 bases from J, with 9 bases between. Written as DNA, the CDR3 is TGTGCCAGCAGTGGGAACAGGGATGAAAAACTGTTTTTT. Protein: CASSGNRDEKLFF.

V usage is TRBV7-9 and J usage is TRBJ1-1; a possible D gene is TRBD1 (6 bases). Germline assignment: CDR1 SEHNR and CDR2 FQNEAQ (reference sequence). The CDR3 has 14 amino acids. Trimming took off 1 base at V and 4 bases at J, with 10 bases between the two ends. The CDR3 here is CASSLEGVGTEAFF. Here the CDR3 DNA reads TGTGCCAGCAGCTTAGAGGGGGTGGGCACTGAAGCTTTCTTT.

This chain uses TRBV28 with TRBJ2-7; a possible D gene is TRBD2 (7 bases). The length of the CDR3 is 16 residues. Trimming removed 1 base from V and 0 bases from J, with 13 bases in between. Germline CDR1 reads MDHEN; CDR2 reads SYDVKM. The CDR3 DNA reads TGTGCCAGCAGTTTATTCGCGGGGGCCTACTCCTACGAGCAGTACTTC. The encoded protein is CASSLFAGAYSYEQYF.

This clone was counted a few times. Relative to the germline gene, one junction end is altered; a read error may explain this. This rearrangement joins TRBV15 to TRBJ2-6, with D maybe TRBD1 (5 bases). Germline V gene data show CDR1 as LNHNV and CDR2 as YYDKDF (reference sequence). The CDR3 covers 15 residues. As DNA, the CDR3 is TGTGCCACCAGCAGTAGAAGCTCTGGGGCCAACGGCCTGACTTTC. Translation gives CATSSRSSGANGLTF.

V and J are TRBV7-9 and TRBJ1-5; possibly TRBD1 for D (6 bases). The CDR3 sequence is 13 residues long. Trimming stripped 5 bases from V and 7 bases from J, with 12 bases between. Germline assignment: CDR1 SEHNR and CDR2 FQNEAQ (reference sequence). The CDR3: CASSAGVRQPQHF. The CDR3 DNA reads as TGTGCCAGCAGCGCAGGGGTCAGGCAGCCCCAGCATTTT.

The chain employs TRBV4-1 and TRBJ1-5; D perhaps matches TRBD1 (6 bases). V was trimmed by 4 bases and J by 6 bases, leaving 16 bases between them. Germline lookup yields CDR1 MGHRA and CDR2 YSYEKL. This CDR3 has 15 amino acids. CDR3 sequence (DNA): TGCGCCAGCAGCCCCACAGGGTTCCCGGGTCAGCCCCAGCATTTT. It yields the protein CASSPTGFPGQPQHF.

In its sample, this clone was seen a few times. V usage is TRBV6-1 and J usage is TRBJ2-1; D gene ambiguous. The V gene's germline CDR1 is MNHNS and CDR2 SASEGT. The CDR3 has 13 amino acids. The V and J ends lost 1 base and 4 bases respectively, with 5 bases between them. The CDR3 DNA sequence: TGTGCCAGCAGTGAAGATGAGTACAATGAGCAGTTCTTC. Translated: CASSEDEYNEQFF.

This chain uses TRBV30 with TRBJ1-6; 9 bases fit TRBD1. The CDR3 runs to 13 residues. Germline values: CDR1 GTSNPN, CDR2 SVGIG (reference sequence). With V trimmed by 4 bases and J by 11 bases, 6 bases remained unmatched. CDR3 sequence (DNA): TGTGCCTGGAAGGGGACAGGGTTGACACCCCTCCACTTT. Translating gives CAWKGTGLTPLHF.

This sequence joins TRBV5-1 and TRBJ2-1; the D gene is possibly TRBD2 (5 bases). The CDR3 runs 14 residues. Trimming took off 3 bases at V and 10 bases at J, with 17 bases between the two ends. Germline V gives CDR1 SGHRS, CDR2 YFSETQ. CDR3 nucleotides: TGCGCCAGCAGCTCCAGGTCTGCTAGCTCGGAGCAGTTCTTC. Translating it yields CASSSRSASSEQFF.

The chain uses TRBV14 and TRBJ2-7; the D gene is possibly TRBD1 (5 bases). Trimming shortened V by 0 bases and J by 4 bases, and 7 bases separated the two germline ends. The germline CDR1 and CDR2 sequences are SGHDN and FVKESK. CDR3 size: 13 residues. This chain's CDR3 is CASSQDREYEQYF. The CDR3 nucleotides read TGTGCCAGCAGCCAAGACAGGGAATACGAGCAGTACTTC.

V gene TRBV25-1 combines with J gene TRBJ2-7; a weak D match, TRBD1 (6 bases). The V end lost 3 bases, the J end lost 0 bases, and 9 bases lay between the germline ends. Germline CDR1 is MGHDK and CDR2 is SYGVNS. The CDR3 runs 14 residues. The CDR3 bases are TGTGCCAGCAGTGACAGGGGCTCCTCCTACGAGCAGTACTTC. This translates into CASSDRGSSYEQYF.

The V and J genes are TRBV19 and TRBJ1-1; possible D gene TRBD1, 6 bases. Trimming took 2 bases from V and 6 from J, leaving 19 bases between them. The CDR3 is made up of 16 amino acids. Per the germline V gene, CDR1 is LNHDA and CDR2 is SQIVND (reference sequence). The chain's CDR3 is CASSIPSTRGLAEAFF. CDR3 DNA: TGTGCCAGTAGTATACCCTCAACCAGGGGTCTGGCTGAAGCTTTCTTT.

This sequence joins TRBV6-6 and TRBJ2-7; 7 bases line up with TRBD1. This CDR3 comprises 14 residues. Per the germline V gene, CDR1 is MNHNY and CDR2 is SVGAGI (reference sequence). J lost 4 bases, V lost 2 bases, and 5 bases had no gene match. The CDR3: CASSYPDRKYEQYF. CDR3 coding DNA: TGTGCCAGCAGTTACCCGGACAGGAAATACGAGCAGTACTTC.

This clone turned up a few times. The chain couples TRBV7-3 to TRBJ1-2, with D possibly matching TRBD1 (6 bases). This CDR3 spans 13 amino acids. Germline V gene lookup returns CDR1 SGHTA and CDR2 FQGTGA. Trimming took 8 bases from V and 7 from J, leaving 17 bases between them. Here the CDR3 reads CASAAGGGGGYTF. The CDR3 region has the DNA TGTGCCAGCGCTGCGGGGGGAGGGGGTGGCTACACCTTC. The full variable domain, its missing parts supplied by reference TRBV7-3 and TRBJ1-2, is GAGVSQTPSNKVTEKGKYVELRCDPISGHTALYWYRQSLGQGPEFLIYFQGTGAADDSGLPNDRFFAVRPEGSVSTLKIQRTERGDSAVYLCASAAGGGGGYTFGSGTRLTVV.

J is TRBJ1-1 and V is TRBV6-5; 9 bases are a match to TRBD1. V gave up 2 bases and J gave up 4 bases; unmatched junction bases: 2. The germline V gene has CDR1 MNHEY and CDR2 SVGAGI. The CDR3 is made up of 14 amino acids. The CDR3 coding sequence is TGTGCCAGCAGTTACGACAGGGGGGTCACTGAAGCTTTCTTT. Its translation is CASSYDRGVTEAFF.

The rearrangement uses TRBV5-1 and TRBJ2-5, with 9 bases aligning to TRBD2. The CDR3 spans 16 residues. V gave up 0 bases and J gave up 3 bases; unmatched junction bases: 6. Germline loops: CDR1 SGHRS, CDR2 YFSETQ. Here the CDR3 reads CASSLVAGGIEETQYF. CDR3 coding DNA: TGCGCCAGCAGCTTGGTGGCGGGGGGGATAGAAGAGACCCAGTACTTC.